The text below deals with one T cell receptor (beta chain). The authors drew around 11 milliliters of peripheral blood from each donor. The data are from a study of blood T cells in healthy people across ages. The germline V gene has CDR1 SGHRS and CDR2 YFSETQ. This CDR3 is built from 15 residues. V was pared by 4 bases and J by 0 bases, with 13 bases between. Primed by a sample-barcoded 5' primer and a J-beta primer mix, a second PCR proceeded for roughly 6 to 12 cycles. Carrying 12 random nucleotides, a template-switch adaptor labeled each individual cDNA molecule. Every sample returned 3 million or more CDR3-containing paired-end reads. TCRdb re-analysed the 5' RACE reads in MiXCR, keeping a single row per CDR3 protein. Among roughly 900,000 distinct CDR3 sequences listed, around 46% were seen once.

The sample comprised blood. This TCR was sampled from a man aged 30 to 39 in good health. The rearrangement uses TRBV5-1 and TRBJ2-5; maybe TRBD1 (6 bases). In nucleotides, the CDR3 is TGCGCCAGCAGCCTCACAGGGACGTACCAAGAGACCCAGTACTTC. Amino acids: CASSLTGTYQETQYF.